This TCR beta chain was documented in a study of naive and memory T cell subsets. Study conclusions and caveats: Naive and memory subsets had different power law exponents for TCR abundance. No ground truth validated the naive and memory repertoire findings.

Only one count was recorded for this clonotype. What it binds is unknown. The germline V gene has CDR1 LGHDT and CDR2 YNNKEL (reference sequence). The CDR3 covers 13 residues. V was pared by 6 bases and J by 0 bases, with 7 bases between. Separate alpha and beta amplification began at the second PCR step. Cells stained for CD3, CD4, CD8, CD45RA, CD27 and viability were sorted into four CD45RA/CD27 subsets. Both TRBC1 and TRBC2 were covered by a beta constant-region primer of two equimolar oligonucleotides. TCRdb independently ran MiXCR on the UMI-ligation and nested PCR reads; one entry per CDR3 protein. The sample consists of 70,000 to 95,000 distinct CDR3 sequences, approximately 6.5% of them appearing once.

The sequenced sample consisted of central memory CD4+ T cells from blood. The chain is built from TRBV3-1 and TRBJ2-3; D remains ambiguous. This sequence was found in a human donor in good health. CDR3: CASRPFSTDTQYF. CDR3 nucleotide sequence: TGTGCCAGCAGACCCTTCAGCACAGATACGCAGTATTTT.